The rows below give T cell receptor beta chains drawn from one sample of a study of blood T cell repertoires in COVID-19. TCRdb's copy holds only in-frame clones and misses some; the assay was immunoSEQ multiplex PCR. The sample lists about 200,000 clones, around nine tenths occurring once. Sequenced input: peripheral blood. The receptors originated from a man aged 55-75 years who had recovered from COVID-19. CDR3s include the opening cysteine and the closing phenylalanine or tryptophan. The order of the fields is V gene, clone size, J gene, D gene, CDR3 protein, CDR3 DNA. The D gene is left open where the match is weak. Size is stated for part of the rows, as once, few or many counts, or as a class when the clone is expanded.

v_call: TRBV24-1; clone_size: .; j_call: TRBJ2-1; d_call: TRBD2; cdr3_aa: CATSVIGTSGFNEQFF; cdr3_nt: TGTGCCACCAGTGTCATCGGGACTAGCGGTTTCAATGAGCAGTTCTTC
v_call: TRBV5-4; clone_size: .; j_call: TRBJ2-3; d_call: .; cdr3_aa: CASSLKQGVFTDTQYF; cdr3_nt: TGTGCCAGCAGCTTGAAACAGGGCGTATTCACAGATACGCAGTATTTT
v_call: TRBV2; clone_size: .; j_call: TRBJ1-2; d_call: .; cdr3_aa: CAGDGTTPSYGYTF; cdr3_nt: TGTGCCGGTGACGGGACAACCCCTAGCTATGGCTACACCTTC
v_call: TRBV18; clone_size: .; j_call: TRBJ2-2; d_call: .; cdr3_aa: CASSPPEGVDGELFF; cdr3_nt: TGTGCCAGCTCACCACCTGAGGGAGTGGACGGGGAGCTGTTTTTT
v_call: TRBV5-4; clone_size: .; j_call: TRBJ2-5; d_call: .; cdr3_aa: CASSLATRQETQYF; cdr3_nt: TGTGCCAGCAGCTTGGCAACCCGGCAAGAGACCCAGTACTTC
v_call: TRBV18; clone_size: .; j_call: TRBJ2-7; d_call: TRBD1; cdr3_aa: CASSPTPGQGSGEQYF; cdr3_nt: TGTGCCAGCTCACCCACCCCGGGACAGGGTTCAGGCGAGCAGTACTTC
v_call: TRBV12-3/TRBV12-4; clone_size: .; j_call: TRBJ2-3; d_call: .; cdr3_aa: CASSLAVSTQYF; cdr3_nt: TGTGCCAGCAGTTTAGCCGTTTCTACGCAGTATTTT
v_call: TRBV7-2; clone_size: .; j_call: TRBJ1-3; d_call: TRBD1; cdr3_aa: CASSLMAGGMGNTIYF; cdr3_nt: TGTGCCAGCAGCTTAATGGCAGGGGGCATGGGAAACACCATATATTTT
v_call: TRBV12-3/TRBV12-4; clone_size: .; j_call: TRBJ2-7; d_call: TRBD2; cdr3_aa: CASTRTSDYEQYF; cdr3_nt: TGTGCCAGCACCCGGACTAGCGATTACGAGCAGTACTTC
v_call: TRBV21-1; clone_size: .; j_call: TRBJ2-7; d_call: .; cdr3_aa: CASSKGQCYEQYF; cdr3_nt: TGTGCCAGCAGCAAAGGACAGTGCTACGAGCAGTACTTC
v_call: TRBV28; clone_size: .; j_call: TRBJ1-5; d_call: .; cdr3_aa: CASSLMGQSKEPQHF; cdr3_nt: TGTGCCAGCAGTTTGATGGGGCAGTCCAAGGAACCCCAGCATTTT
v_call: TRBV28; clone_size: .; j_call: TRBJ1-2; d_call: .; cdr3_aa: CASTPANYGYTF; cdr3_nt: TGTGCCAGCACCCCAGCTAACTATGGCTACACCTTC
v_call: TRBV27; clone_size: .; j_call: TRBJ1-5; d_call: TRBD1; cdr3_aa: CASSRQGNQPQHF; cdr3_nt: TGTGCCAGCAGTAGACAGGGGAATCAGCCCCAGCATTTT
v_call: TRBV2; clone_size: .; j_call: TRBJ2-5; d_call: TRBD2; cdr3_aa: CASSEALIGTRTKTQYF; cdr3_nt: TGTGCCAGCAGTGAAGCGCTTATAGGGACTAGGACTAAGACCCAGTACTTC
v_call: TRBV5-6; clone_size: .; j_call: TRBJ1-1; d_call: .; cdr3_aa: CASSLLRGTMNTEAFF; cdr3_nt: TGTGCCAGCAGCTTGCTGAGGGGGACCATGAACACTGAAGCTTTCTTT
v_call: TRBV9; clone_size: .; j_call: TRBJ1-6; d_call: .; cdr3_aa: CASSTLEGFRSPLHF; cdr3_nt: TGTGCCAGCAGCACCCTGGAGGGATTTCGTTCACCCCTCCACTTT
v_call: TRBV2; clone_size: .; j_call: TRBJ2-7; d_call: TRBD1; cdr3_aa: CASSRDRVEYEQYF; cdr3_nt: TGTGCCAGCAGCAGGGACAGGGTTGAATACGAGCAGTACTTC
v_call: TRBV3-1/TRBV3-2; clone_size: .; j_call: TRBJ2-7; d_call: TRBD2; cdr3_aa: CASSQDNSVKRGCAYEQYF; cdr3_nt: TGTGCCAGCAGCCAAGATAATTCGGTAAAGCGGGGTTGCGCCTACGAGCAGTACTTC
v_call: TRBV5-1; clone_size: .; j_call: TRBJ1-6; d_call: TRBD1; cdr3_aa: CASSPSTGGDSPLHF; cdr3_nt: TGCGCCAGCAGCCCCTCCACAGGGGGCGATTCACCCCTCCACTTT
v_call: TRBV18; clone_size: .; j_call: TRBJ2-7; d_call: TRBD1; cdr3_aa: CASSAGTGPSYEQYF; cdr3_nt: TGTGCCAGCTCAGCCGGGACAGGCCCCTCCTACGAGCAGTACTTC
v_call: TRBV19; clone_size: .; j_call: TRBJ1-2; d_call: .; cdr3_aa: CASSISRREGFNGYTF; cdr3_nt: TGTGCCAGTAGTATTTCTCGCAGGGAGGGGTTTAATGGCTACACCTTC
v_call: TRBV18; clone_size: .; j_call: TRBJ2-2; d_call: TRBD1; cdr3_aa: CASSTFTGVPATGELFF; cdr3_nt: TGTGCCAGCTCAACATTTACAGGGGTTCCCGCCACCGGGGAGCTGTTTTTT
v_call: TRBV6-5; clone_size: .; j_call: TRBJ2-7; d_call: .; cdr3_aa: CASSLREGGTYEQYF; cdr3_nt: TGTGCCAGCAGTCTAAGGGAGGGGGGGACGTACGAGCAGTACTTC
v_call: TRBV11-1; clone_size: .; j_call: TRBJ1-2; d_call: .; cdr3_aa: CASSLVSANYGYTF; cdr3_nt: TGTGCCAGCAGCTTAGTCTCAGCTAACTATGGCTACACCTTC
v_call: TRBV7-9; clone_size: .; j_call: TRBJ1-1; d_call: .; cdr3_aa: CASSFGGRLNPEAFF; cdr3_nt: TGTGCCAGCAGCTTCGGGGGGAGGTTGAACCCTGAAGCTTTCTTT
v_call: TRBV7-9; clone_size: .; j_call: TRBJ2-2; d_call: .; cdr3_aa: CASRGPLNTGELFF; cdr3_nt: TGTGCCAGTAGAGGGCCCTTGAACACCGGGGAGCTGTTTTTT
v_call: TRBV19; clone_size: once; j_call: TRBJ2-1; d_call: TRBD2; cdr3_aa: CASRERGGGYNEQFF; cdr3_nt: TGTGCCAGCAGAGAGCGGGGGGGCGGCTACAATGAGCAGTTCTTC
v_call: TRBV5-1; clone_size: .; j_call: TRBJ2-1; d_call: TRBD2; cdr3_aa: CASSPGLADYNEQFF; cdr3_nt: TGCGCCAGCAGCCCCGGACTAGCGGATTACAATGAGCAGTTCTTC
v_call: TRBV5-1; clone_size: .; j_call: TRBJ2-5; d_call: TRBD2; cdr3_aa: CASSLSGTSGETQYF; cdr3_nt: TGCGCCAGCAGCTTATCCGGGACTAGCGGAGAGACCCAGTACTTC
v_call: TRBV5-5; clone_size: .; j_call: TRBJ1-3; d_call: TRBD1; cdr3_aa: CASSRDRGDLGNTIYF; cdr3_nt: TGTGCCAGCAGCCGGGACAGGGGCGACTTAGGAAACACCATATATTTT
v_call: TRBV29-1; clone_size: .; j_call: TRBJ2-1; d_call: TRBD1; cdr3_aa: CSVGTGGYNEQFF; cdr3_nt: TGCAGCGTGGGGACAGGAGGTTACAATGAGCAGTTCTTC
v_call: TRBV28; clone_size: .; j_call: TRBJ2-7; d_call: .; cdr3_aa: CASSGGGNIGWGEQYF; cdr3_nt: TGTGCCAGCAGTGGAGGTGGGAACATTGGGTGGGGTGAGCAGTACTTC
v_call: TRBV3-1/TRBV3-2; clone_size: .; j_call: TRBJ2-2; d_call: TRBD1; cdr3_aa: CASSQDEDRALRRPGELFF; cdr3_nt: TGTGCCAGCAGCCAAGACGAGGACAGGGCGTTAAGGAGGCCCGGGGAGCTGTTTTTT
v_call: TRBV5-4; clone_size: .; j_call: TRBJ2-3; d_call: TRBD2; cdr3_aa: CATSVGGVRGTDTQYF; cdr3_nt: TGTGCCACCTCCGTCGGGGGGGTGAGGGGCACAGATACGCAGTATTTT
v_call: TRBV6-5; clone_size: .; j_call: TRBJ2-3; d_call: .; cdr3_aa: CASSLRGAPDTQYF; cdr3_nt: TGTGCCAGCAGCCTCCGGGGAGCCCCAGATACGCAGTATTTT
v_call: TRBV18; clone_size: .; j_call: TRBJ2-3; d_call: .; cdr3_aa: CASSLAQGIDTQYF; cdr3_nt: TGTGCCAGCTCACTGGCGCAGGGTATCGATACGCAGTATTTT
v_call: TRBV6-5; clone_size: .; j_call: TRBJ2-4; d_call: .; cdr3_aa: CASSYSASRVSQYF; cdr3_nt: TGTGCCAGCAGTTACTCTGCTAGTCGGGTTAGTCAGTACTTC
v_call: TRBV3-1/TRBV3-2; clone_size: once; j_call: TRBJ1-1; d_call: .; cdr3_aa: CASSQRSLNTEAFF; cdr3_nt: TGTGCCAGCAGCCAACGGTCCCTGAACACTGAAGCTTTCTTT
v_call: TRBV10-3; clone_size: .; j_call: TRBJ2-7; d_call: .; cdr3_aa: CAIRGAYEQYF; cdr3_nt: TGTGCCATCAGGGGGGCGTACGAGCAGTACTTC
v_call: TRBV6-6; clone_size: .; j_call: TRBJ2-2; d_call: .; cdr3_aa: CASSQGQPNTGELFF; cdr3_nt: TGTGCCAGCAGCCAGGGACAACCGAACACCGGGGAGCTGTTTTTT
v_call: TRBV18; clone_size: .; j_call: TRBJ2-4; d_call: TRBD1; cdr3_aa: CASSPDRVQNIQYF; cdr3_nt: TGTGCCAGCTCACCAGACAGGGTCCAAAACATTCAGTACTTC
v_call: TRBV19; clone_size: once; j_call: TRBJ1-2; d_call: .; cdr3_aa: CASSIPGVSGYTF; cdr3_nt: TGTGCCAGTAGTATCCCAGGGGTTAGCGGCTACACCTTC
v_call: TRBV19; clone_size: .; j_call: TRBJ1-5; d_call: .; cdr3_aa: CASSINSQGYQPQHF; cdr3_nt: TGTGCCAGTAGTATAAACAGTCAGGGTTATCAGCCCCAGCATTTT
v_call: TRBV19; clone_size: .; j_call: TRBJ2-7; d_call: TRBD2; cdr3_aa: CASSGASGYEQYF; cdr3_nt: TGTGCCAGTAGTGGGGCTAGCGGCTACGAGCAGTACTTC
v_call: TRBV9; clone_size: .; j_call: TRBJ2-3; d_call: TRBD2; cdr3_aa: CASSGGLAGGTQGPTQYF; cdr3_nt: TGTGCCAGCAGCGGCGGACTAGCGGGAGGTACCCAAGGTCCCACGCAGTATTTT
v_call: TRBV16; clone_size: .; j_call: TRBJ1-1; d_call: .; cdr3_aa: CASTPVQVNTEAFF; cdr3_nt: TGTGCCAGCACCCCAGTACAGGTCAACACTGAAGCTTTCTTT
v_call: TRBV7-2; clone_size: few; j_call: TRBJ2-7; d_call: .; cdr3_aa: CASSPRASARTHEQYF; cdr3_nt: TGTGCCAGCAGCCCTAGAGCAAGCGCCAGAACCCACGAGCAGTACTTC
v_call: TRBV2; clone_size: .; j_call: TRBJ2-3; d_call: TRBD2; cdr3_aa: CASSDPGGASTDTQYF; cdr3_nt: TGTGCCAGCAGTGATCCCGGGGGGGCGAGCACAGATACGCAGTATTTT
v_call: TRBV9; clone_size: once; j_call: TRBJ2-7; d_call: .; cdr3_aa: CASSAGQGGTYEQYF; cdr3_nt: TGTGCCAGCAGCGCCGGCCAGGGAGGCACCTACGAGCAGTACTTC
v_call: TRBV19; clone_size: .; j_call: TRBJ1-5; d_call: .; cdr3_aa: CASSIVRGSNQPQHF; cdr3_nt: TGTGCCAGTAGTATAGTTAGGGGTAGCAATCAGCCCCAGCATTTT
v_call: TRBV18; clone_size: .; j_call: TRBJ1-4; d_call: TRBD1; cdr3_aa: CASSPSFGQGANEKLFF; cdr3_nt: TGTGCCAGCTCCCCCTCTTTCGGACAGGGGGCTAATGAAAAACTGTTTTTT
v_call: TRBV2; clone_size: .; j_call: TRBJ2-2; d_call: .; cdr3_aa: CASRRTNTGELFF; cdr3_nt: TGTGCCAGCAGGCGGACTAACACCGGGGAGCTGTTTTTT
v_call: TRBV9; clone_size: .; j_call: TRBJ1-5; d_call: TRBD1; cdr3_aa: CASSPTGQAGQPQHF; cdr3_nt: TGTGCCAGCAGCCCTACGGGACAGGCTGGACAGCCCCAGCATTTT
v_call: TRBV4-3; clone_size: .; j_call: TRBJ2-6; d_call: .; cdr3_aa: CASSQGQGLGANVLTF; cdr3_nt: TGCGCCAGCAGCCAAGGGCAGGGGCTAGGGGCCAACGTCCTGACTTTC
v_call: TRBV9; clone_size: .; j_call: TRBJ2-2; d_call: .; cdr3_aa: CASSVEVRANTGELFF; cdr3_nt: TGTGCCAGCAGCGTAGAGGTCCGGGCGAACACCGGGGAGCTGTTTTTT